Below are 30 T cell receptor beta chains sequenced from a single sample in a study of shared clonotypes between healthy human individuals. Clones were read by immunoSEQ multiplex PCR, and TCRdb kept only the in-frame ones, dropping some. The sample consists of some 2.3 million clones, more than 85% of them appearing once. Material for sequencing was naive CD4+ T cells from PBMCs. Subset defined: CD45RA+ positively selected. All receptors come from a man younger than 30 in good health. Some clones in this sample may be carry-over from other donors' samples.

The rearrangement uses TRBV5-6 and TRBJ2-5, with D unclear. CDR1 is SGHDT, CDR2 YYEEEE, per germline. The length of the CDR3 is 12 residues. Trimming stripped 1 base from V and 5 bases from J, with 6 bases between. This CDR3 reads CASSLQSETQYF. CDR3 coding DNA: TGTGCCAGCAGCTTGCAATCCGAGACCCAGTACTTC.

J is TRBJ1-2 and V is TRBV19; D not certain. V was pared by 5 bases and J by 2 bases, with 9 bases between. Germline values: CDR1 LNHDA, CDR2 SQIVND (reference sequence). The CDR3 sequence is 13 residues long. The CDR3 spells CASSADGNYGYTF. In DNA, the CDR3 is TGTGCCAGTAGTGCAGACGGGAACTATGGCTACACCTTC.

J is TRBJ1-1 and V is TRBV5-4, with D possibly being TRBD1 (5 bases). Germline V gene lookup returns CDR1 SGHNT and CDR2 YYREEE (reference sequence). CDR3 length: 16 residues. V dropped 3 bases and J dropped 1 base, with 16 bases sitting between them. The CDR3 DNA reads TGTGCCAGCAGCTCCCCATCTTTCCAGGGGAACACTGAAGCTTTCTTT. It encodes CASSSPSFQGNTEAFF.

The DNA of the CDR3 is TGTGCCAGCAGTATAGAGCGGACCGGGGAGCTGTTTTTT. This encodes CASSIERTGELFF. This chain joins TRBV2 and TRBJ2-2; D perhaps matches TRBD2 (5 bases). Trimming left V 5 bases short and J 5 bases short, with 9 bases between. From germline, CDR1 is SNHLY and CDR2 FYNNEI. The CDR3 covers 13 residues.

The gene calls are TRBV30 and TRBJ2-2; D gene ambiguous. V was shortened by 1 base and J by 2 bases, with 5 bases between the two germline ends. This CDR3 has 13 amino acids. The germline CDR1 and CDR2 sequences are GTSNPN and SVGIG (reference sequence). CDR3 protein: CAWSATNTGELFF. The CDR3 nucleotides read TGTGCCTGGAGTGCCACAAACACCGGGGAGCTGTTTTTT.

This chain uses TRBV6-5 with TRBJ2-7; TRBD2 matches at 14 bases. Germline-derived CDR1 and CDR2 are MNHEY and SVGAGI. The V segment lost 4 bases and the J segment 5 bases; nucleotides outside the gene matches: 4. CDR3 size: 15 residues. CDR3 protein: CASSSGLAGAHEQYF. CDR3 sequence (DNA): TGTGCCAGCAGTTCGGGACTAGCGGGAGCCCACGAGCAGTACTTC.

This clone is a singleton in its sample. The chain links TRBV15 to TRBJ2-3; 9 bases map to TRBD2. Germline V gene sequence: CDR1 LNHNV, CDR2 YYDKDF (reference sequence). With 11 bases clipped from V and 2 bases from J, the junction kept 8 bases outside the gene matches. The CDR3 sequence is 14 residues long. CDR3 region: CAARASGITDTQYF. The CDR3 DNA is TGTGCCGCCCGGGCTAGCGGGATCACAGATACGCAGTATTTT.

The gene calls are TRBV9 and TRBJ2-5; D is possibly TRBD1 or TRBD2 (5 bases each). CDR3 length: 15 amino acids. Germline CDR1 reads SGDLS; CDR2 reads YYNGEE. The V gene lost 3 bases and the J gene lost 1 base, with 13 bases spanning the gap. The chain's CDR3 is CASSAGTQVQETQYF. CDR3 DNA: TGTGCCAGCAGCGCCGGGACGCAAGTCCAAGAGACCCAGTACTTC.

V gene TRBV9 combines with J gene TRBJ2-2; possible D gene TRBD2, 6 bases. Trimming stripped 8 bases from V and 5 bases from J, with 16 bases between. CDR1 is SGDLS and CDR2 is YYNGEE in the germline V gene. CDR3 length: 14 amino acids. DNA of the CDR3: TGTGCCAGGGCCTTGCGGGGAAATACCGGGGAGCTGTTTTTT. Translation gives CARALRGNTGELFF.

The rearrangement links TRBV30 to TRBJ2-5; weak D call: TRBD2 (6 bases). V lost 4 bases, J lost 5 bases, and 14 bases lay in between. CDR1 is GTSNPN, CDR2 SVGIG, per germline (reference sequence). The CDR3 has 13 residues. The CDR3 DNA reads TGTGCCTGGATCGGGGGAGGCGTGGAGACCCAGTACTTC. Its translation: CAWIGGGVETQYF.

This chain connects TRBV6-6 to TRBJ2-5; TRBD1 is a possible D gene (6 bases). The CDR3 has 12 residues. Between the trimmed V and J ends, which lost 2 bases and 11 bases, there was a span of 12 bases. Per the germline V gene, CDR1 is MNHNY and CDR2 is SVGAGI (reference sequence). CDR3 sequence: CASSYAYREQYF. The DNA of the CDR3 is TGTGCCAGCAGTTACGCCTACAGGGAGCAGTACTTC.

The chain employs TRBV6-1 and TRBJ1-2, with D possibly TRBD1 on 5 matching bases. CDR3 length: 15 residues. Trimming took 2 bases from V and 2 from J, leaving 12 bases between them. Germline V gene data show CDR1 as MNHNS and CDR2 as SASEGT. CDR3 region: CASSELRRTNYGYTF. The CDR3 region has the DNA TGTGCCAGCAGTGAATTGCGTCGGACAAACTATGGCTACACCTTC.

The chain is built from TRBV5-1 and TRBJ1-1; TRBD1 is a possible D gene (6 bases). Germline CDR1 is SGHRS and CDR2 is YFSETQ. The ends were cut back, 3 bases at V and 0 bases at J, with 15 bases in the middle. This CDR3 is built from 16 residues. The CDR3 DNA reads as TGCGCCAGCAGCTCGACTCCAGACAGGATGAACACTGAAGCTTTCTTT. Translation gives CASSSTPDRMNTEAFF.

Only one count was recorded for this clone. In the same sample, other DNA sequences code for this CDR3. The chain uses TRBV11-3 and TRBJ2-1, with 7 bases fitting TRBD1. J lost 6 bases, V lost 1 base, and 0 bases had no gene match. The CDR3 loop spans 13 amino acids. Germline V lookup: CDR1 SGHNT, CDR2 YENEEA. In DNA, the CDR3 is TGTGCCAGCAGCTTAGGACAGGGCAATGAGCAGTTCTTC. Amino acid sequence: CASSLGQGNEQFF.

V and J are TRBV9 and TRBJ2-2, with 7 bases fitting TRBD2. The CDR3 runs 16 residues. Trimming removed 4 bases from V and 5 bases from J; junction bases left unmatched: 11. Per germline, CDR1 SGDLS and CDR2 YYNGEE. The DNA for the CDR3 is TGTGCCAGCAGCCTAGAGATAGCGGGCTTTACCGGGGAGCTGTTTTTT. It yields the protein CASSLEIAGFTGELFF.

The chain uses TRBV13 and TRBJ2-1, with 7 bases matching TRBD2. The V and J ends lost 4 bases and 13 bases, in that order; junction bases with no gene match: 10. The CDR3 covers 13 residues. Germline V gene data show CDR1 as PRHDT and CDR2 as FYEKMQ (reference sequence). CDR3 protein: CASSSLGLPGQFF. The CDR3 DNA reads as TGTGCCAGCAGCTCCCTGGGACTACCTGGTCAGTTCTTC.

This clone was recorded a few times. The chain has TRBV2 and TRBJ2-7, with D tentatively TRBD1 (5 bases). The CDR3 covers 13 residues. V was pared by 11 bases and J by 0 bases, with 14 bases between. Germline V lookup: CDR1 SNHLY, CDR2 FYNNEI. CDR3 sequence (DNA): TGTGCCTGCCCAGGGCGCTTCTCCTACGAGCAGTACTTC. Its protein product is CACPGRFSYEQYF.

The V and J genes are TRBV7-6 and TRBJ1-3, with D possibly TRBD1 on 5 matching bases. CDR1 and CDR2 (germline): SGHVS, FNYEAQ. Trimming cost V 1 base and J 3 bases, with 13 bases left between them. CDR3 length equals 16 residues. The CDR3 here is CASSLEYGQFGNTIYF. For the CDR3, the DNA is TGTGCCAGCAGCTTAGAGTACGGACAATTTGGAAACACCATATATTTT.

CDR3 region: CASSSQTSGRDHNEQFF. The CDR3 region has the DNA TGTGCCAGCAGCTCCCAGACTAGCGGGAGAGATCACAATGAGCAGTTCTTC. The chain carries TRBV13 and TRBJ2-1; TRBD2 matches 12 bases. Trimming cost V 4 bases and J 5 bases; bases outside gene matches: 9. Germline assignment: CDR1 PRHDT and CDR2 FYEKMQ (reference sequence). This CDR3 has 17 residues.

Comments on this clone: The sample holds other DNA sequences that translate to the same CDR3. The rearrangement joins TRBV2 to TRBJ2-3; the D is unclear. CDR3 length: 14 amino acids. The germline gives CDR1 SNHLY, CDR2 FYNNEI. Between the trimmed V and J ends, which lost 2 bases and 3 bases, there was a span of 9 bases. The CDR3 region is CASSESSVTDTQYF. The CDR3 DNA is TGTGCCAGCAGTGAATCCTCAGTTACAGATACGCAGTATTTT.

The chain has TRBV4-1 and TRBJ2-5; tentatively, D is TRBD2 (6 bases). Trimming took 1 base from V and 4 from J, leaving 10 bases between them. Germline assignment: CDR1 MGHRA and CDR2 YSYEKL. This CDR3 has 14 amino acids. This chain's CDR3 is CASSQVRGLETQYF. In nucleotides, the CDR3 is TGCGCCAGCAGCCAAGTCCGGGGGTTAGAGACCCAGTACTTC.

The chain couples TRBV10-3 to TRBJ1-2, with D possibly TRBD1 on 5 matching bases. The CDR3 extends over 12 amino acids. The V gene's germline CDR1 is ENHRY and CDR2 SYGVKD. V was shortened by 0 bases and J by 10 bases, with 9 bases between the two germline ends. In DNA form, the CDR3 reads TGTGCCATCAGTGAGTCGGGCAGGGCCTACACCTTC. Protein: CAISESGRAYTF.

The chain uses TRBV19 and TRBJ2-3; D is perhaps TRBD1 or TRBD2 (5 bases each). The CDR3 loop spans 15 amino acids. Germline-derived CDR1 and CDR2 are LNHDA and SQIVND (reference sequence). Trimming removed 5 bases from V and 6 bases from J, with 18 bases in between. The CDR3 sequence: CASSREGRLRDTQYF. The CDR3 DNA follows: TGTGCCAGTAGTCGTGAGGGACGCTTGCGGGATACGCAGTATTTT.

The chain carries TRBV5-4 and TRBJ1-3, with 8 bases lining up with TRBD1. V dropped 0 bases and J dropped 2; count of bases not matched to a gene: 4. In germline, CDR1 is SGHNT, CDR2 YYREEE (reference sequence). The CDR3 totals 16 residues. The CDR3 nucleotides read TGTGCCAGCAGCTTGGGCGGCAGGGGGCCTGGAAACACCATATATTTT. Its protein is CASSLGGRGPGNTIYF.

The chain employs TRBV5-8 and TRBJ2-6; 10 nucleotides agree with TRBD1. In germline, CDR1 is SGHTS, CDR2 YDEGEE. The CDR3 runs to 17 residues. Unmatched junction bases numbered 7, after V lost 4 bases and J lost 3 bases. The CDR3 coding sequence is TGTGCCAGCAGCCTGACAGGGGGCAGGCGTGGGGCCAACGTCCTGACTTTC. Translation: CASSLTGGRRGANVLTF.

The chain joins TRBV2 to TRBJ2-7, with 9 bases matching TRBD1. This CDR3 region has 16 residues. V dropped 4 bases and J dropped 5; count of bases not matched to a gene: 12. Germline CDR1 reads SNHLY; CDR2 reads FYNNEI. The CDR3 sequence: CASSGDRDRPDDEQYF. CDR3 coding DNA: TGTGCCAGCAGTGGGGACAGGGATCGACCGGACGACGAGCAGTACTTC.

This clone occurred once. The chain uses TRBV30 and TRBJ2-1; D uncertain. V was cut by 4 bases and J by 7 bases, with 11 bases left in between. The CDR3 extends over 12 amino acids. Germline V lookup: CDR1 GTSNPN, CDR2 SVGIG (reference sequence). The CDR3 DNA follows: TGTGCCTGGACCCCAGCCCGGAATGAGCAGTTCTTC. Residues: CAWTPARNEQFF.

The chain uses TRBV5-5 and TRBJ2-7; 7 positions agree with TRBD2. J gave up 0 bases and V 2 bases, and 8 bases lay outside the gene matches. CDR1 and CDR2 from the germline V gene are SGHKS and YYEKEE (reference sequence). CDR3 length: 16 amino acids. The CDR3 coding sequence is TGTGCCAGCAGCTTACTGTCCAGGGACTACTCCTACGAGCAGTACTTC. It encodes CASSLLSRDYSYEQYF.

This clone was seen only once. The chain uses TRBV5-1 and TRBJ2-7, with a tentative D call TRBD2 (6 bases). CDR3 size: 15 residues. The germline V gene has CDR1 SGHRS and CDR2 YFSETQ. With 2 bases removed from V and 3 bases from J, the gap between germline ends came to 15 bases. CDR3 amino acids: CASSLAAGSNYEQYF. CDR3 nucleotide sequence: TGCGCCAGCAGCTTAGCTGCGGGGTCCAACTACGAGCAGTACTTC.

The chain links TRBV30 to TRBJ1-1; D unclear. Germline V gives CDR1 GTSNPN, CDR2 SVGIG (reference sequence). Trimming removed 3 bases at V and 0 bases at J, with 8 bases between. CDR3 size: 13 residues. The CDR3 reads CAWSYGMNTEAFF. The DNA for the CDR3 is TGTGCCTGGAGCTACGGGATGAACACTGAAGCTTTCTTT.